Presented here are 12 T cell receptor beta chains from one specimen sequenced in a study of blood T cell repertoires in COVID-19. Using immunoSEQ multiplex PCR, the repertoire was profiled, and TCRdb retains in-frame clones only, with some absent. In the table there are more than 200,000 clones, around 86% of which are singletons. The sequencing sample was made of PBMCs or T cells enriched from blood (not recorded which). The receptors here all came from a man aged 35-49 years who had recovered from COVID-19.

The chain links TRBV7-2 to TRBJ1-6; D is possibly TRBD1 (5 bases). V dropped 1 base and J dropped 7 bases, with 11 bases sitting between them. The CDR3 consists of 15 residues. Germline values: CDR1 SGHTA, CDR2 FQGNSA. CDR3 nucleotide sequence: TGTGCCAGCAGCTTAGACGGGGGAGGCAATTCACCCCTCCACTTT. Translated: CASSLDGGGNSPLHF.

J is TRBJ2-7 and V is TRBV9, with D perhaps matching TRBD1 (6 bases). V dropped 2 bases and J dropped 1 base, with 7 bases sitting between them. The CDR3 runs 13 residues. In germline, CDR1 is SGDLS, CDR2 YYNGEE. This CDR3 is CASSVRGSYEQYF. CDR3 coding DNA: TGTGCCAGCAGCGTTAGGGGGTCCTACGAGCAGTACTTC.

V and J are TRBV5-1 and TRBJ2-7, with 10 bases identical to TRBD2. Germline trimming cut 0 bases from V and 2 bases from J; bases unmatched to any gene: 8. Germline CDR1 reads SGHRS; CDR2 reads YFSETQ. The CDR3 has 17 amino acids. CDR3 in amino acids: CASSLVLAGDIAYEQYF. In nucleotides, the CDR3 is TGCGCCAGCAGCTTGGTTCTAGCGGGGGATATTGCCTACGAGCAGTACTTC.

This clone was seen only once. The chain combines TRBV11-3 with TRBJ2-7; D possibly corresponds to TRBD2 (5 bases). Trimming left V 1 base short and J 1 base short, with 17 bases between. The CDR3 sequence is 17 residues long. Germline values: CDR1 SGHNT, CDR2 YENEEA. CDR3 DNA: TGTGCCAGCAGCTTAGGGGTGCGGGCAGATGAGTCCTACGAGCAGTACTTC. This codes for CASSLGVRADESYEQYF.

This clone showed up just once. The sample holds other DNA sequences that translate to the same CDR3. CDR3 amino acids: CASSPPWANTEAFF. The CDR3 DNA reads TGTGCCAGCTCACCACCCTGGGCGAACACTGAAGCTTTCTTT. This chain joins TRBV18 and TRBJ1-1; D gene unclear. The CDR3 extends over 14 amino acids. The V end was cut by 0 bases, the J end by 1 base, with 6 bases between. CDR1 and CDR2 from the germline V gene are KGHSH and LQKENI.

The chain joins TRBV12-3 or TRBV12-4 to TRBJ1-3, with D unresolved. The length of the CDR3 is 13 residues. Trimming pared 3 bases from V and 0 bases from J, leaving 3 bases between. The CDR3 reads CASSFGSGNTIYF. The CDR3 DNA sequence: TGTGCCAGCAGTTTCGGCTCTGGAAACACCATATATTTT.

The chain recombines TRBV10-3 with TRBJ1-2, with 7 nucleotides matching TRBD1. Germline CDR1 ENHRY, CDR2 SYGVKD. V lost 2 bases and J lost 2; bases outside the gene matches: 8. CDR3 size: 16 residues. The CDR3 DNA follows: TGTGCCATCAGTGAGCGACAGGGTAGGCTAAACTATGGCTACACCTTC. The encoded protein is CAISERQGRLNYGYTF.

The chain has TRBV7-2 and TRBJ1-5; no clear D. Germline V gives CDR1 SGHTA, CDR2 FQGNSA. Trimming shortened V by 4 bases and J by 0 bases, and 4 bases separated the two germline ends. The CDR3 is made up of 13 amino acids. In nucleotides, the CDR3 is TGTGCCAGCAGCTCTTATAGCAATCAGCCCCAGCATTTT. It codes for CASSSYSNQPQHF.

The chain couples TRBV5-1 to TRBJ1-2, with unresolved D. CDR3 length equals 14 residues. Germline CDR1 SGHRS, CDR2 YFSETQ. The V gene lost 4 bases and the J gene lost 2 bases, with 12 bases spanning the gap. CDR3 loop: CASSPAGGNYGYTF. The CDR3, as DNA: TGCGCCAGCAGCCCGGCAGGAGGGAACTATGGCTACACCTTC.

The chain carries TRBV11-3 and TRBJ1-1; a weak D match, TRBD1 (5 bases). This CDR3 region has 15 residues. Trimming cost V 2 bases and J 1 base, with 11 bases left between them. Germline V gene data show CDR1 as SGHNT and CDR2 as YENEEA. CDR3 bases: TGTGCCAGCAGCTTATCCCCAGACAGGAACACTGAAGCTTTCTTT. It encodes CASSLSPDRNTEAFF.

The chain is built from TRBV7-2 and TRBJ2-5; tentatively, D is TRBD2 (6 bases). CDR3 length: 14 residues. Trimming removed 5 bases at V and 2 bases at J, with 12 bases between. Germline V gene data show CDR1 as SGHTA and CDR2 as FQGNSA. The CDR3 reads CASSRRDLQETQYF. The DNA for the CDR3 is TGTGCCAGCAGCCGGAGGGACTTGCAAGAGACCCAGTACTTC.

The chain recombines TRBV24-1 with TRBJ2-5; 16 bases map to TRBD2. This CDR3 region has 17 residues. CDR1 and CDR2 from the germline V gene are KGHDR and SFDVKD. Unmatched junction bases numbered 7, after V lost 3 bases and J lost 7 bases. For the CDR3, the DNA is TGTGCCACCAGTGATCCGGGACTAGCGGGAGGGAGGGGGACCCAGTACTTC. Amino acid sequence: CATSDPGLAGGRGTQYF.